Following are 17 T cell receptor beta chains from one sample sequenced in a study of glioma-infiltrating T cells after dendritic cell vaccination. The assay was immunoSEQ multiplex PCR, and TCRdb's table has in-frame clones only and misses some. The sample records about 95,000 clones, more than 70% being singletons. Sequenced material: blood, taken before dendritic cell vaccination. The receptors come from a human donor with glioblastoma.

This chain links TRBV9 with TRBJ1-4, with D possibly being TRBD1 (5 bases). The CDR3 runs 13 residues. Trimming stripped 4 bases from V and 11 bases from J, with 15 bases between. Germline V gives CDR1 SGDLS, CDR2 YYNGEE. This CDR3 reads CASSFSGGGKLFF. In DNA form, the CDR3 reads TGTGCCAGCAGCTTCAGTGGGGGAGGGAAACTGTTTTTT.

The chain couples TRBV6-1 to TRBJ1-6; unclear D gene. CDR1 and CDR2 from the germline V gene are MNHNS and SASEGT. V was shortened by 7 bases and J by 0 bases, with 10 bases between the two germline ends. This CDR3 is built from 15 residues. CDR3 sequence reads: CASNLEISYNSPLHF. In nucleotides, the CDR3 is TGTGCCAGCAATTTAGAGATCTCCTATAATTCACCCCTCCACTTT.

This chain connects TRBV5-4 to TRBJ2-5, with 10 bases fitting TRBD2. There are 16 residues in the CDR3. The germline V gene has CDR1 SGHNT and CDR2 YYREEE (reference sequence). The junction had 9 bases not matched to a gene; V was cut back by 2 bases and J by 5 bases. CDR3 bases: TGTGCCAGCAGCTTATCCCTTCAGCGGGGGGGGGAGACCCAGTACTTC. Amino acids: CASSLSLQRGGETQYF. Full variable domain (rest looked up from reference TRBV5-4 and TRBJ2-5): ETGVTQSPTHLIKTRGQQVTLRCSSQSGHNTVSWYQQALGQGPQFIFQYYREEENGRGNFPPRFSGLQFPNYSSELNVNALELDDSALYLCASSLSLQRGGETQYFGPGTRLLVL.

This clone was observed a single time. DNA for the CDR3: TGTGCCAGCAGCGGGAACAGGGAGAATAATTCACCCCTCCACTTT. It is translated as CASSGNRENNSPLHF. The rearrangement links TRBV9 to TRBJ1-6, with D maybe TRBD1 (6 bases). There are 15 residues in the CDR3. In germline, CDR1 is SGDLS, CDR2 YYNGEE. With 3 bases removed from V and 5 bases from J, the gap between germline ends came to 12 bases. Together with reference TRBV9 and TRBJ1-6, the CDR3 gives the full variable domain: DSGVTQTPKHLITATGQRVTLRCSPRSGDLSVYWYQQSLDQGLQFLIQYYNGEERAKGNILERFSAQQFPDLHSELNLSSLELGDSALYFCASSGNRENNSPLHFGNGTRLTVT.

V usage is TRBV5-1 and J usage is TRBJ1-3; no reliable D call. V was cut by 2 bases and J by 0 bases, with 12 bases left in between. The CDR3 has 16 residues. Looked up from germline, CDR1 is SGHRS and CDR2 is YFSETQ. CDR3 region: CASSLMSEFSGNTIYF. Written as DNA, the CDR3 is TGCGCCAGCAGCTTAATGAGCGAATTCTCTGGAAACACCATATATTTT.

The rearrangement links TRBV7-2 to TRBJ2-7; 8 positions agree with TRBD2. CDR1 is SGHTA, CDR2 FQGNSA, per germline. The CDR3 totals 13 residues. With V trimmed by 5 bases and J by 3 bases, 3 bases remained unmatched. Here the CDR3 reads CASSPSGYYEQYF. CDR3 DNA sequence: TGTGCCAGCAGCCCTAGCGGGTACTACGAGCAGTACTTC.

CDR3 amino acids: CASSRTGQEFREQYF. The CDR3 DNA sequence: TGTGCCAGCAGCCGGACGGGACAGGAATTTCGGGAGCAGTACTTC. This chain uses TRBV5-4 with TRBJ2-7; the match to TRBD1 covers 8 bases. This CDR3 region has 15 residues. The germline gives CDR1 SGHNT, CDR2 YYREEE (reference sequence). With V trimmed by 4 bases and J by 7 bases, 13 bases remained unmatched.

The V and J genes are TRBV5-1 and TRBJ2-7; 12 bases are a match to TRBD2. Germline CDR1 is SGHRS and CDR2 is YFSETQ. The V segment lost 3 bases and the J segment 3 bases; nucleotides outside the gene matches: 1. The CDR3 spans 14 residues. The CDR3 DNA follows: TGCGCCAGCAGCTGGACTAGCGGGGTCTACGAGCAGTACTTC. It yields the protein CASSWTSGVYEQYF.

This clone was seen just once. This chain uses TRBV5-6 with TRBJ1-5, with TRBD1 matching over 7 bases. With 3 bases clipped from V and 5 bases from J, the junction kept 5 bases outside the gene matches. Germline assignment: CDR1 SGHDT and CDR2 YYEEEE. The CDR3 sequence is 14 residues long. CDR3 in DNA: TGTGCCAGCAGCTATTTTGACAGGGATCAGCCCCAGCATTTT. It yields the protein CASSYFDRDQPQHF.

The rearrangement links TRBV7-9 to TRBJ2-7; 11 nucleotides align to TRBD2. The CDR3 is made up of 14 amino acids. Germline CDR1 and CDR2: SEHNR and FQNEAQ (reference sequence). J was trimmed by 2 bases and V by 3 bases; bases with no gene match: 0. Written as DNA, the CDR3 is TGTGCCAGCAGCTTGGGACTAGCGGCCTACGAGCAGTACTTC. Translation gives CASSLGLAAYEQYF.

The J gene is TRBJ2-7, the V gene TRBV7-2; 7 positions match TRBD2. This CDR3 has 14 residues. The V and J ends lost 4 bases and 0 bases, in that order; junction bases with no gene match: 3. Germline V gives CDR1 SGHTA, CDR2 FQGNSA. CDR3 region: CASSWSGVSYEQYF. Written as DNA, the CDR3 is TGTGCCAGCAGCTGGAGCGGGGTCTCCTACGAGCAGTACTTC.

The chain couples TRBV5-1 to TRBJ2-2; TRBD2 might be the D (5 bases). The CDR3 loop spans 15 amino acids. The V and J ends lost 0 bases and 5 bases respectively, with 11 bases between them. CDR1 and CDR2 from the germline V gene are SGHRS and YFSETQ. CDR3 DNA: TGCGCCAGCAGCTTGGACGCTAGAGGGACCGGGGAGCTGTTTTTT. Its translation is CASSLDARGTGELFF.

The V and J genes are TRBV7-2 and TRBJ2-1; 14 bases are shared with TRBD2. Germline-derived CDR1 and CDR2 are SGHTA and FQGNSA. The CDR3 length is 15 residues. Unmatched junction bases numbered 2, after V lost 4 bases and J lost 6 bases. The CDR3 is CASSWGLAGVNEQFF. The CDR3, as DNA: TGTGCCAGCAGCTGGGGACTAGCGGGGGTCAATGAGCAGTTCTTC. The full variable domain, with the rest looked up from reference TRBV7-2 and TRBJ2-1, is GAGVSQSPSNKVTEKGKDVELRCDPISGHTALYWYRQSLGQGLEFLIYFQGNSAPDKSGLPSDRFSAERTGGSVSTLTIQRTQQEDSAVYLCASSWGLAGVNEQFFGPGTRLTVL.

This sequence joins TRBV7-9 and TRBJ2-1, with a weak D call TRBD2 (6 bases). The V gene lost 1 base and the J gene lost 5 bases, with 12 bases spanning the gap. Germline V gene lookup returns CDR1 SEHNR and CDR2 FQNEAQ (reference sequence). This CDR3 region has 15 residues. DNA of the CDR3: TGTGCCAGCAGCTTAGGATGGGTAGCGGACAATGAGCAGTTCTTC. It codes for CASSLGWVADNEQFF.

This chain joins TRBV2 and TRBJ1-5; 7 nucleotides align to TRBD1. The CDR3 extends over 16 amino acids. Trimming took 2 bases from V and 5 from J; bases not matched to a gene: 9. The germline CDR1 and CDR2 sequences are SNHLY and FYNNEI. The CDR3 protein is CASSELTGVEDQPQHF. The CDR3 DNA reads TGTGCCAGCAGTGAACTCACAGGGGTGGAGGATCAGCCCCAGCATTTT.

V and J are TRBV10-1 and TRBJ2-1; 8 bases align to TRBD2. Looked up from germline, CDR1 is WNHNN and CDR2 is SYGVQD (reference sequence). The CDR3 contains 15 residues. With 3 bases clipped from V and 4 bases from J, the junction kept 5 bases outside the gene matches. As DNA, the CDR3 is TGCGCCAGCAGTGACCGTAGCGGGAAGTACAATGAGCAGTTCTTC. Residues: CASSDRSGKYNEQFF.

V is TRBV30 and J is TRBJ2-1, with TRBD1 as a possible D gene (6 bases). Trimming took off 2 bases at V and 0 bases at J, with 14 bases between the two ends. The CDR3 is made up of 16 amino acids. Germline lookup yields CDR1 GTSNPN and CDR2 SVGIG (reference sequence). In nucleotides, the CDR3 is TGTGCCTGGAGTTCCAGGGGCTTGAGCTCCTACAATGAGCAGTTCTTC. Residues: CAWSSRGLSSYNEQFF.